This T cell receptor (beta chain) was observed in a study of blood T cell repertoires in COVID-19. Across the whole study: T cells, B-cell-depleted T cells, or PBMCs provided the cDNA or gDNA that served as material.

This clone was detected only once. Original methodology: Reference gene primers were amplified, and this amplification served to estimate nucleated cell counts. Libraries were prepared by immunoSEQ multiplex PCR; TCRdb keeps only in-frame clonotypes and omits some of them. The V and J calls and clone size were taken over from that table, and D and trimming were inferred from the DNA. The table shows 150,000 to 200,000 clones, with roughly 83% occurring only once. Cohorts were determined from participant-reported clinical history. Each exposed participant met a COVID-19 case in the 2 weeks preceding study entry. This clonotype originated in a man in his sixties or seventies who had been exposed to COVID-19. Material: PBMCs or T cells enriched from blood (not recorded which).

The CDR3: CASRASTDTQYF. The CDR3 DNA follows: TGTGCCAGCAGGGCAAGTACAGATACGCAGTATTTT. This chain links TRBV2 with TRBJ2-3; D not certain. The CDR3 length is 12 residues. V was trimmed by 6 bases and J by 3 bases, leaving 7 bases between them. Germline values: CDR1 SNHLY, CDR2 FYNNEI.